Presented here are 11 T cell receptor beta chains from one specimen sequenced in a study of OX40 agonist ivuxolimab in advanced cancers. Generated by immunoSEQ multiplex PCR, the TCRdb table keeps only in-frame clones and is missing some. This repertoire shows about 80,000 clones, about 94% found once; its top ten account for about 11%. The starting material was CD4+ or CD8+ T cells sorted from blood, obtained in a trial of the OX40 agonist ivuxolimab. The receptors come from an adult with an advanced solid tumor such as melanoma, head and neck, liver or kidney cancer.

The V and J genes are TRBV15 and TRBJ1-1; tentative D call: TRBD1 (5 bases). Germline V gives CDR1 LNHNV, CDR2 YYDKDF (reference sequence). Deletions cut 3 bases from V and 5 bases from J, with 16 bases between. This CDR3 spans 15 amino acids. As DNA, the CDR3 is TGTGCCACCAGCAGGGATCAGGGATGGGGGACTGAAGCTTTCTTT. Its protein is CATSRDQGWGTEAFF.

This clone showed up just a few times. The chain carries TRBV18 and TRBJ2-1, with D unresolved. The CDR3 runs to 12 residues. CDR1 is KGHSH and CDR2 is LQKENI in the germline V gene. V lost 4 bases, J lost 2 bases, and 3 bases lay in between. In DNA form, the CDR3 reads TGTGCCAGCTCACAGCCCTACAATGAGCAGTTCTTC. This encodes CASSQPYNEQFF.

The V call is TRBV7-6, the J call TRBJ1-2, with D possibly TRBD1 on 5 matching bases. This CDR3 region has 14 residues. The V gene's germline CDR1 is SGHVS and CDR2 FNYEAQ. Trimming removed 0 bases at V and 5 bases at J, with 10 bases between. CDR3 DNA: TGTGCCAGCAGCTTAGCGGGGGATCTGTATGGCTACACCTTC. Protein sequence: CASSLAGDLYGYTF.

The CDR3 DNA sequence: TGCGCCAGCAGCTTACTGGGGGGGACTGAAGCTTTCTTT. It yields the protein CASSLLGGTEAFF. V gene TRBV5-1 combines with J gene TRBJ1-1; D possibly corresponds to TRBD1 (5 bases). Germline V gene data show CDR1 as SGHRS and CDR2 as YFSETQ. The CDR3 has 13 amino acids. The V and J ends lost 2 bases and 5 bases respectively, with 10 bases between them.

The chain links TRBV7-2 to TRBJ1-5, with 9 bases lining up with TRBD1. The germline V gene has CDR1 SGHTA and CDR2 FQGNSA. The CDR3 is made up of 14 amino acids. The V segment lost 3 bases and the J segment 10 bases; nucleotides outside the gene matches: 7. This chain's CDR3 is CASSLGQGVSPQHF. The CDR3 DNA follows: TGTGCCAGCAGCTTGGGACAGGGAGTTTCACCCCAGCATTTT.

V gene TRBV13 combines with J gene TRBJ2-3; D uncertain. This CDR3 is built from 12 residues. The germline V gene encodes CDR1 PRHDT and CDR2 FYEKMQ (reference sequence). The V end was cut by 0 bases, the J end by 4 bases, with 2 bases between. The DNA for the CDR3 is TGTGCCAGCAGCTTAGGATCAGATACGCAGTATTTT. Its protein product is CASSLGSDTQYF.

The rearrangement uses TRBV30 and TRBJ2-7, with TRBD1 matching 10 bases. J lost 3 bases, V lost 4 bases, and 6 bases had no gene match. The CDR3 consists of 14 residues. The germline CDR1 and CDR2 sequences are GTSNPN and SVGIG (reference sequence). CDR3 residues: CAWNPGTGDYEQYF. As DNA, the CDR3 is TGTGCCTGGAACCCCGGGACAGGGGACTACGAGCAGTACTTC.

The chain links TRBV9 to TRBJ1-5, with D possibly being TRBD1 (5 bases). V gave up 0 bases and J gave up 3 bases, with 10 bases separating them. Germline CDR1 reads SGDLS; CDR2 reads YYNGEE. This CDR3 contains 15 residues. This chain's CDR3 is CASSVDGTINQPQHF. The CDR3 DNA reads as TGTGCCAGCAGCGTAGACGGGACCATCAATCAGCCCCAGCATTTT.

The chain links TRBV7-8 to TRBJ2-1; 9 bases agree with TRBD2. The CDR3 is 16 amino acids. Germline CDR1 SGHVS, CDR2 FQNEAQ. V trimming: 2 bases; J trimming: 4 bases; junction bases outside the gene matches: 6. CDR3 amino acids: CASSLKPSGGYNEQFF. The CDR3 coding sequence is TGTGCCAGCAGCTTAAAACCAAGCGGGGGGTACAATGAGCAGTTCTTC.

The CDR3 DNA reads as TGTGCCAGCAGCGTATATGGGAGGAACACTGAAGCTTTCTTT. It yields the protein CASSVYGRNTEAFF. This chain links TRBV9 with TRBJ1-1; D unclear. V lost 1 base, J lost 1 base, and 8 bases lay in between. Germline assignment: CDR1 SGDLS and CDR2 YYNGEE. The CDR3 has 14 amino acids.

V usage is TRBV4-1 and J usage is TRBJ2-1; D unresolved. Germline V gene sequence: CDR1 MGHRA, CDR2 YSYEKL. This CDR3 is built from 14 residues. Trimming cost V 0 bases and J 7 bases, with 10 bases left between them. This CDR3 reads CASSQDSARNEQFF. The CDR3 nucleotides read TGCGCCAGCAGCCAAGATTCGGCACGGAATGAGCAGTTCTTC.